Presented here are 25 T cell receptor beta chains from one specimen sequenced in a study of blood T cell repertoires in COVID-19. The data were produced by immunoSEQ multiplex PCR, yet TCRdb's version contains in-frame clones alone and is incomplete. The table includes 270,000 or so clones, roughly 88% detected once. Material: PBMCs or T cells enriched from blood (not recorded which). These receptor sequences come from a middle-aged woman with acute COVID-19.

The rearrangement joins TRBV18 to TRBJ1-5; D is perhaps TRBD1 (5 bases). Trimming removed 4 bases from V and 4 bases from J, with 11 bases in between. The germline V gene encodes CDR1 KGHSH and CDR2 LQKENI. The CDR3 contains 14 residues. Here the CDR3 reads CASSRGTRNQPQHF. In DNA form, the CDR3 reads TGTGCCAGCTCACGAGGGACTCGGAATCAGCCCCAGCATTTT.

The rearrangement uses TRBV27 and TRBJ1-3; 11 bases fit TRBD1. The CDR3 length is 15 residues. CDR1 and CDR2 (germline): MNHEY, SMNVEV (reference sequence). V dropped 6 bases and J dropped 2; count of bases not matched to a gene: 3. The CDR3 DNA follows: TGTGCCAGCAGCCAGGACAGGGGGCCTGGAAACACCATATATTTT. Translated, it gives CASSQDRGPGNTIYF.

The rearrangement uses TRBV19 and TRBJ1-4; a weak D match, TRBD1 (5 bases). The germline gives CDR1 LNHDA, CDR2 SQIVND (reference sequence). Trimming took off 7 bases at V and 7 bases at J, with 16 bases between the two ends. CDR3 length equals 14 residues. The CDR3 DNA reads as TGTGCCAGTACCCCCACGGGGGTATCTGAAAAACTGTTTTTT. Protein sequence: CASTPTGVSEKLFF.

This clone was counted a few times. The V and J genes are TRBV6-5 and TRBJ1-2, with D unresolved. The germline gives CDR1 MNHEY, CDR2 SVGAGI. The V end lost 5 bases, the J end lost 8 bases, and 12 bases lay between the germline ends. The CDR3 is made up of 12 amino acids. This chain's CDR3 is CASSTELSGYTF. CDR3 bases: TGTGCCAGCAGTACGGAGCTAAGCGGCTACACCTTC.

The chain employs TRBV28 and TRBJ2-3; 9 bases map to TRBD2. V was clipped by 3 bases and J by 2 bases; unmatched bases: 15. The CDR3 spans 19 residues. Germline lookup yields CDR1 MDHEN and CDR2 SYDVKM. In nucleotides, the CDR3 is TGTGCCAGCAGTTTCGTGGCTAGCGGGACTCGGCGTGTCACAGATACGCAGTATTTT. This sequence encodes CASSFVASGTRRVTDTQYF.

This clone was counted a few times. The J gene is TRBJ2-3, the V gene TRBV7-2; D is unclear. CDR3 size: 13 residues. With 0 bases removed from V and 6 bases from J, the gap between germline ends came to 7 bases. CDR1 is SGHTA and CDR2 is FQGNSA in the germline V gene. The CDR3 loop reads CASSLAFGDTQYF. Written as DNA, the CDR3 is TGTGCCAGCAGCTTAGCATTCGGTGATACGCAGTATTTT.

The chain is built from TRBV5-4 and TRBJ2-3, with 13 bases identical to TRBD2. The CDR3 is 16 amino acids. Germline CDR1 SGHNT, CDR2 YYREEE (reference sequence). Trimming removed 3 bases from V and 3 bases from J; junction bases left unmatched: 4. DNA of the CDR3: TGTGCCAGCAGCTACGGACTAGCGGGAGCGACAGATACGCAGTATTTT. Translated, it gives CASSYGLAGATDTQYF.

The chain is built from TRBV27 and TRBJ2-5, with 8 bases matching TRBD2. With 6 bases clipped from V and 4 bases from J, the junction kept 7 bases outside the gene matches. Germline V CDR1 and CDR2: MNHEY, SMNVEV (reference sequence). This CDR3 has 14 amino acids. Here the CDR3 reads CASRSPGLAETQYF. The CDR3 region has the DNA TGTGCCAGCAGATCACCTGGACTAGCAGAGACCCAGTACTTC.

The CDR3 loop is CAISSGLGGTQYF. The CDR3 nucleotides are TGTGCCATCAGTTCGGGACTAGGGGGTACGCAGTATTTT. The chain couples TRBV10-3 to TRBJ2-3, with 8 bases identical to TRBD2. Trimming removed 5 bases from V and 8 bases from J; junction bases left unmatched: 6. Looked up from germline, CDR1 is ENHRY and CDR2 is SYGVKD. The CDR3 totals 13 residues.

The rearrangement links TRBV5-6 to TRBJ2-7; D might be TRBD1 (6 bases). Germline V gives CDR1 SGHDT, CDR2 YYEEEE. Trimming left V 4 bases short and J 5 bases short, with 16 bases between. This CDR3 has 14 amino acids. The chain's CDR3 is CASSKDSKFHEQYF. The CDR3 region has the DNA TGTGCCAGCAGCAAGGACAGTAAATTTCACGAGCAGTACTTC.

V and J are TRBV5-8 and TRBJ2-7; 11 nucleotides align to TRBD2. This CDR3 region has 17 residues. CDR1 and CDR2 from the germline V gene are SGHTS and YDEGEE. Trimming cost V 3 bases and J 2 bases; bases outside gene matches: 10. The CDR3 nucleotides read TGTGCCAGCAGCTCCGGAATTAGCGGGAGGGCTACCTACGAGCAGTACTTC. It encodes CASSSGISGRATYEQYF. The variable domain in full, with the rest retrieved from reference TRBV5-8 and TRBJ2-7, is EAGVTQSPTHLIKTRGQQATLRCSPISGHTSVYWYQQALGLGLQFLLWYDEGEERNRGNFPPRFSGRQFPNYSSELNVNALELEDSALYLCASSSGISGRATYEQYFGPGTRLTVT.

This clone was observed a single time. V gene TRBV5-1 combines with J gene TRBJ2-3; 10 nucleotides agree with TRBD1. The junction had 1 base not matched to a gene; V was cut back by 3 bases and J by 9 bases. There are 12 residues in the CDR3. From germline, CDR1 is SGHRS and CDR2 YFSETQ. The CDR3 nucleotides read TGCGCCAGCAGCTCGGGACAGGGGACGCAGTATTTT. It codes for CASSSGQGTQYF.

The CDR3 is CASSLSGRFSQPQHF. CDR3 DNA sequence: TGTGCCAGCAGTTTATCGGGGAGGTTCTCTCAGCCCCAGCATTTT. J is TRBJ1-5 and V is TRBV27; D ambiguous. This CDR3 is 15 amino acids long. The germline V gene has CDR1 MNHEY and CDR2 SMNVEV (reference sequence). V gave up 0 bases and J gave up 6 bases, with 12 bases separating them.

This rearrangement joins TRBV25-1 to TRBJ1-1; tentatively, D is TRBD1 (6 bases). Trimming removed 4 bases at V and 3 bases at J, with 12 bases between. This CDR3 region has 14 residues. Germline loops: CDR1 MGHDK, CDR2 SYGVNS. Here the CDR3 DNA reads TGTGCCAGCAGTGTAGGCCAGGGGTACACTGAAGCTTTCTTT. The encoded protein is CASSVGQGYTEAFF.

The CDR3 reads CASSLGGVANEKLFF. DNA for the CDR3: TGTGCCAGCAGTTTGGGGGGGGTTGCTAATGAAAAACTGTTTTTT. This chain joins TRBV28 and TRBJ1-4; D possibly corresponds to TRBD1 (5 bases). The V gene's germline CDR1 is MDHEN and CDR2 SYDVKM. Between the trimmed V and J ends, which lost 3 bases and 3 bases, there was a span of 11 bases. The CDR3 covers 15 residues. Complete variable domain (other parts from reference TRBV28 and TRBJ1-4): DVKVTQSSRYLVKRTGEKVFLECVQDMDHENMFWYRQDPGLGLRLIYFSYDVKMKEKGDIPEGYSVSREKKERFSLILESASTNQTSMYLCASSLGGVANEKLFFGSGTQLSVL.

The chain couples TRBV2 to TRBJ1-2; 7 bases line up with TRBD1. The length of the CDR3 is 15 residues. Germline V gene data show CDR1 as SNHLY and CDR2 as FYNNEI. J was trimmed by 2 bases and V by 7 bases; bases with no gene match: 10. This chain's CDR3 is CASTHEVGGNYGYTF. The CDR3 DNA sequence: TGTGCCAGCACCCACGAGGTAGGGGGCAACTATGGCTACACCTTC.

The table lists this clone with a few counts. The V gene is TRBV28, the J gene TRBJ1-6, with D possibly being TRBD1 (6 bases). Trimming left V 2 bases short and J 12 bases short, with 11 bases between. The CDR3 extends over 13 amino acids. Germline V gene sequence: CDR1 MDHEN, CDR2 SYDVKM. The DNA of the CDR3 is TGTGCCAGCAGTTTAATAGGACAGCAACCCCTCCACTTT. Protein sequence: CASSLIGQQPLHF.

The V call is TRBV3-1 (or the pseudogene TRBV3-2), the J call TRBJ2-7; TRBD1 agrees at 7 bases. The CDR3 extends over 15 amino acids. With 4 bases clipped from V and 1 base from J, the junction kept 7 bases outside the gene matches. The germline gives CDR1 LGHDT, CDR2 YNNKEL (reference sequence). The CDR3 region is CASSPGQPGSYEQYV. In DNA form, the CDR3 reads TGTGCCAGCAGCCCGGGACAGCCAGGATCCTACGAGCAGTACGTC.

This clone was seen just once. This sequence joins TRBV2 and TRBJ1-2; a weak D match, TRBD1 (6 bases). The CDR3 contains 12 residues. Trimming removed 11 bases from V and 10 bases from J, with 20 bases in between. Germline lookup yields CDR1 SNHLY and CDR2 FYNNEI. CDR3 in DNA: TGTGCCGGACAGATTCAACAGAATTCCTACACCTTC. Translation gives CAGQIQQNSYTF.

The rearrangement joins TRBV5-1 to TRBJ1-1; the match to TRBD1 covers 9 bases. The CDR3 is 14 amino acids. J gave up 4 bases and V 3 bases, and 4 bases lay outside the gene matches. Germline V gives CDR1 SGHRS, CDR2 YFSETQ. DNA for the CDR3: TGCGCCAGCAGCTCGAAGACAGGGGGCACTGAAGCTTTCTTT. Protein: CASSSKTGGTEAFF.

The CDR3 coding sequence is TGTGCCAGCAGCTTCCTAGCCGGGGGGACAGATACGCAGTATTTT. Translating gives CASSFLAGGTDTQYF. The chain joins TRBV7-9 to TRBJ2-3, with TRBD2 matching 7 bases. V lost 3 bases to trimming and J lost 3 bases; unmatched junction nucleotides: 6. Germline lookup yields CDR1 SEHNR and CDR2 FQNEAQ (reference sequence). This CDR3 has 15 amino acids.

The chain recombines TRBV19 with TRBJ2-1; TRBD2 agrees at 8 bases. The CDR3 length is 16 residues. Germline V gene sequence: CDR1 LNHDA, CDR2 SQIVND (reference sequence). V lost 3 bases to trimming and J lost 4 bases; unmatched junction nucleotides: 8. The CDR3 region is CASSIQAGDSYNEQFF. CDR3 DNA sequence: TGTGCCAGTAGTATTCAAGCGGGAGATAGTTACAATGAGCAGTTCTTC.

CDR3 amino acids: CASSPGLAETQYF. Written as DNA, the CDR3 is TGTGCCAGCAGCCCGGGACTAGCGGAGACCCAGTACTTC. The chain is built from TRBV3-1 (or the pseudogene TRBV3-2) and TRBJ2-5; TRBD2 agrees at 10 bases. Germline CDR1 is LGHDT and CDR2 is YNNKEL (reference sequence). Trimming at V came to 4 bases and at J to 5 bases, leaving 1 base not matched to a gene. The CDR3 spans 13 residues.

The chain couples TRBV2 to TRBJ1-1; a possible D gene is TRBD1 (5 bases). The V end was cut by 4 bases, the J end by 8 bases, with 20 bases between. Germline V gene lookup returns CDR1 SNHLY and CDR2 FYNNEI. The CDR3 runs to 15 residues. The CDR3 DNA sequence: TGTGCCAGCAGTGTCCAGGGCGCTCGGCAAGGGGAAGCTTTCTTT. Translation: CASSVQGARQGEAFF.

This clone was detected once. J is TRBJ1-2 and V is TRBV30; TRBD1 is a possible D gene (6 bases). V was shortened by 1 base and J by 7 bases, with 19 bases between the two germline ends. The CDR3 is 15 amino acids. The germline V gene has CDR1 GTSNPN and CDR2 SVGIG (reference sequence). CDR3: CAWSGAGETGPGYTF. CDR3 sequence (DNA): TGTGCCTGGAGTGGAGCCGGAGAGACAGGACCTGGCTACACCTTC.